This is a list of T cell receptor beta chains from one sample in a study of blood T cell repertoires in COVID-19. Assay: immunoSEQ multiplex PCR; the TCRdb copy retains only in-frame clones and omits some. The sample lists some 380,000 clones, around 90% occurring once. The sequencing sample was made of PBMCs or T cells enriched from blood (not recorded which). All receptors derive from a woman aged 40 to 49 with acute COVID-19. The CDR3 runs from the conserved cysteine through the conserved F or W. A D gene is named only where the DNA matches it firmly. Some rows have no size entry. The others give once, few or many, or a class for an expanded clone.

D	V	size	J	CDR3	DNA
TRBD1	TRBV3-1/TRBV3-2	.	TRBJ2-7	CASSQFRDSFLEQYF	TGTGCCAGCAGCCAATTTAGGGACAGCTTTTTAGAGCAGTACTTC
TRBD1	TRBV7-2	few	TRBJ1-2	CASSLEGQGNGYTF	TGTGCCAGCAGCTTAGAGGGACAGGGGAATGGCTACACCTTC
TRBD1	TRBV19	.	TRBJ1-3	CASNPGTAGNTIYF	TGTGCCAGTAATCCTGGGACAGCAGGAAACACCATATATTTT
.	TRBV15	.	TRBJ1-3	CATSRDRGSGNTIYF	TGTGCCACCAGCAGAGATAGGGGTTCTGGAAACACCATATATTTT
.	TRBV7-2	.	TRBJ2-7	CASRFESRDYEQYF	TGTGCCAGCAGATTCGAATCGAGGGACTACGAGCAGTACTTC
.	TRBV6-5	once	TRBJ1-2	CASSYPDRIYGYTF	TGTGCCAGCAGTTACCCAGACAGGATCTATGGCTACACCTTC
TRBD2	TRBV5-1	.	TRBJ2-3	CASRTSASTDTQYF	TGCGCCAGCAGGACTAGCGCTAGCACAGATACGCAGTATTTT
TRBD1	TRBV5-1	.	TRBJ1-2	CASSRDRDRGYTF	TGCGCCAGCAGCCGGGACAGGGATCGGGGCTACACCTTC
.	TRBV21-1	.	TRBJ2-5	CASSKVVPGQETQYF	TGTGCCAGCAGCAAAGTTGTACCGGGGCAAGAGACCCAGTACTTC
.	TRBV11-3	.	TRBJ2-2	CASSTWTTGELFF	TGTGCCAGCTCGACTTGGACTACCGGGGAGCTGTTTTTT
.	TRBV4-2	.	TRBJ2-2	CASSQGGGGLFNTGELFF	TGTGCCAGCAGCCAAGGCGGCGGGGGCCTATTTAACACCGGGGAGCTGTTTTTT
.	TRBV6-5	.	TRBJ2-2	CASSTGIENTGELFF	TGTGCCAGCAGTACCGGGATTGAGAACACCGGGGAGCTGTTTTTT
TRBD1	TRBV12-3/TRBV12-4	.	TRBJ1-2	CASSNRGSYGYTF	TGTGCCAGCAGTAACAGGGGTAGCTATGGCTACACCTTC
.	TRBV13	.	TRBJ1-6	CASSRDNSPLHF	TGTGCCAGCAGCCGAGATAATTCACCCCTCCACTTT
TRBD2	TRBV7-8	.	TRBJ2-1	CASSLGGRGYNEQFF	TGTGCCAGCAGCTTGGGAGGGAGAGGCTACAATGAGCAGTTCTTC
.	TRBV27	.	TRBJ1-2	CASSLSLVGGYGYTF	TGTGCCAGCAGTTTATCGTTGGTGGGGGGCTATGGCTACACCTTC
TRBD1	TRBV12-3/TRBV12-4	few	TRBJ1-5	CASRGQGAQPQHF	TGTGCCAGCCGCGGACAGGGGGCACAGCCCCAGCATTTT
.	TRBV11-3	once	TRBJ2-1	CASSLGGESYNEQFF	TGTGCCAGCAGCTTAGGCGGGGAATCCTACAATGAGCAGTTCTTC
.	TRBV28	.	TRBJ1-3	CASIPSVGQDGNTIYF	TGTGCCAGCATACCCTCCGTTGGGCAAGACGGAAACACCATATATTTT
.	TRBV30	.	TRBJ1-2	CALGHHNYGYTF	TGTGCATTGGGGCACCATAACTATGGCTACACCTTC
TRBD1	TRBV5-4	once	TRBJ2-5	CASSLGTGKLETQYF	TGTGCCAGCAGCCTCGGGACAGGGAAATTAGAGACCCAGTACTTC
.	TRBV5-1	.	TRBJ1-6	CASSLGQDNSPLHF	TGCGCCAGCAGCTTGGGGCAGGATAATTCACCCCTCCACTTT
.	TRBV11-2	.	TRBJ1-1	CASRHITGFTEAFF	TGTGCCAGCAGACATATTACAGGGTTCACTGAAGCTTTCTTT
.	TRBV19	.	TRBJ1-5	CASRTWGDYSNQPQHF	TGTGCCAGTAGAACCTGGGGGGATTATAGCAATCAGCCCCAGCATTTT
TRBD1	TRBV5-1	.	TRBJ1-6	CASSSGQGLRF	TGCGCCAGCAGCTCGGGACAGGGGCTCCGCTTT
.	TRBV7-2	.	TRBJ1-5	CASSWGGNGNQPQHF	TGTGCCAGCAGCTGGGGGGGTAATGGCAATCAGCCCCAGCATTTT
TRBD2	TRBV30	.	TRBJ2-1	CAHLPLLAGDYNEQFF	TGTGCCCACCTCCCCCTGCTAGCGGGGGATTACAATGAGCAGTTCTTC
.	TRBV25-1	.	TRBJ2-7	CASSHGLSYEQYF	TGTGCCAGCAGTCACGGTCTCTCCTACGAGCAGTACTTC
.	TRBV19	.	TRBJ1-2	CASSLEGDYGYTF	TGTGCCAGTAGTCTTGAGGGTGACTATGGCTACACCTTC
.	TRBV10-1	.	TRBJ1-3	CASSESRAGNTIYF	TGCGCCAGCAGTGAGTCGAGAGCTGGAAACACCATATATTTT
.	TRBV20-1	.	TRBJ2-7	CSASTPGAYEQYF	TGCAGTGCTAGTACCCCGGGGGCCTACGAGCAGTACTTC
.	TRBV7-2	.	TRBJ2-1	CASSLRGALVNEQFF	TGTGCCAGCAGCCTTAGGGGCGCCCTCGTTAATGAGCAGTTCTTC
TRBD1	TRBV7-8	.	TRBJ2-3	CASSLPRTGAVYTQYF	TGTGCCAGCAGCTTACCCCGGACAGGGGCCGTCTATACGCAGTATTTT
.	TRBV24-1	once	TRBJ1-5	CATSAGQINQPQHF	TGTGCCACCAGCGCTGGACAAATCAATCAGCCCCAGCATTTT
.	TRBV19	.	TRBJ1-3	CASSIDTTRNTIYF	TGTGCCAGTAGTATCGACACAACTAGGAACACCATATATTTT
.	TRBV28	few	TRBJ1-2	CASSFQGVSNGYTF	TGTGCCAGCAGTTTCCAGGGTGTTAGTAATGGCTACACCTTC
.	TRBV11-3	.	TRBJ2-5	CASSLGAETQYF	TGTGCCAGCAGCTTAGGAGCCGAGACCCAGTACTTC
.	TRBV21-1	.	TRBJ2-7	CASRGDTSYEQYF	TGTGCCAGCAGGGGGGACACCTCCTACGAGCAGTACTTC
.	TRBV30	.	TRBJ2-3	CAWNLGGDTQYF	TGTGCCTGGAACTTGGGGGGAGATACGCAGTATTTT
TRBD1	TRBV9	.	TRBJ1-1	CASSEGHRGANTEAFF	TGTGCCAGCAGCGAGGGCCACAGGGGAGCGAACACTGAAGCTTTCTTT
.	TRBV5-1	.	TRBJ1-2	CASSFLPGQSGYTF	TGCGCCAGCAGCTTCTTACCCGGACAGTCGGGCTACACCTTC